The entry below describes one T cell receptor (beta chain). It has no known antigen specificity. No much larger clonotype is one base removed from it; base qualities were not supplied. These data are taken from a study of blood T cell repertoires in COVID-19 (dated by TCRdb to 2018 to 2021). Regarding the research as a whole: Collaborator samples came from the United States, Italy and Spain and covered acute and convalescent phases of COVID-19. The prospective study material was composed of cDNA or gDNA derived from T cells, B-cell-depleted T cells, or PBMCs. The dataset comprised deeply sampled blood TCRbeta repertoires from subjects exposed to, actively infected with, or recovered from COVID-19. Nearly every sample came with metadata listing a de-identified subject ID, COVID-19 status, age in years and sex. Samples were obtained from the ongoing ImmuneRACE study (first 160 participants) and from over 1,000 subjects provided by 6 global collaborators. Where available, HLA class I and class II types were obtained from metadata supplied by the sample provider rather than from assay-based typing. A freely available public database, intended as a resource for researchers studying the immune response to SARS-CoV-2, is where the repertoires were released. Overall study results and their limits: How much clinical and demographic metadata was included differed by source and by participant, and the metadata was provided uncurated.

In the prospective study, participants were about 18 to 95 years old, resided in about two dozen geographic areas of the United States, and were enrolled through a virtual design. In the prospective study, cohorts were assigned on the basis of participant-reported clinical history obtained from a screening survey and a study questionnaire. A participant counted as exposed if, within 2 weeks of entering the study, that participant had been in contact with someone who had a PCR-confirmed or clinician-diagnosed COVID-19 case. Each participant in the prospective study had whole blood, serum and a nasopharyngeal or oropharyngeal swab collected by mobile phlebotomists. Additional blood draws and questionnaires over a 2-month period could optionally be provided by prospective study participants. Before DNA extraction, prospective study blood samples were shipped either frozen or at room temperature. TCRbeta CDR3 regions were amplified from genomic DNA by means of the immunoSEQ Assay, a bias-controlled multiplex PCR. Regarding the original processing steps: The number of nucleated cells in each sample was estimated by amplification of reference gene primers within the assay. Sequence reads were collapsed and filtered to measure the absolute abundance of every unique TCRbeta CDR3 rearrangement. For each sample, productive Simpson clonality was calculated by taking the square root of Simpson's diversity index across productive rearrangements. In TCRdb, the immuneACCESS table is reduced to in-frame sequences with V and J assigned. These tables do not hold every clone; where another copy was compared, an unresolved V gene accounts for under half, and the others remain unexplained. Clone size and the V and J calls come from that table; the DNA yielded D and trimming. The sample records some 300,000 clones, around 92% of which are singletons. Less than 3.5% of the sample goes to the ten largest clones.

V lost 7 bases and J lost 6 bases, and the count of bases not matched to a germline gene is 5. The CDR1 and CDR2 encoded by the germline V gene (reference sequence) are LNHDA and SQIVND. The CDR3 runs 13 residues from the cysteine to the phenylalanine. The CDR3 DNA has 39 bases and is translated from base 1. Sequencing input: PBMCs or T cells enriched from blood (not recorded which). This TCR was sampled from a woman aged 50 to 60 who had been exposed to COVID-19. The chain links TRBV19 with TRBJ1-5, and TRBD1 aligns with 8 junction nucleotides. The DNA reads TGTGCCAGTATGGACAGGGCAGCTCAGCCCCAGCATTTT. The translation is CASMDRAAQPQHF.